This T cell receptor (beta chain) was sequenced during a study of blood T cell repertoires in COVID-19. Study-level background: Two consecutive negative NP/OP PCR tests, clearance, or resolved symptoms defined Cohort 3 recovery.

This clone was recorded only once. Those enrolled, adults aged 18 to 89 years, came from under 25 US areas. Allocation to cohorts depended on clinical history reported by the participants. Per the authors' pipeline: Cell counts per sample came from amplifying reference gene primers. Clones were sequenced by immunoSEQ multiplex PCR, and TCRdb holds only the in-frame ones, with some missing. Clone size and V and J calls were adopted from that table, with D and trimming inferred from the DNA. Of roughly 150,000 clones in the sample, 75% to 90% are singletons; the top ten hold about 4%. J gave up 3 bases and V 5 bases, and 5 bases lay outside the gene matches. The germline V gene encodes CDR1 ENHRY and CDR2 SYGVKD. CDR3 length: 14 residues.

The source material was PBMCs or T cells enriched from blood (not recorded which). The V and J genes are TRBV10-3 and TRBJ2-3; 7 bases agree with TRBD2. This receptor was taken from a man aged 50-59 years in a cohort exposed to, infected with or recovered from COVID-19 (not recorded which). CDR3 sequence: CAISPGLKTDTQYF. Written as DNA, the CDR3 is TGTGCCATCAGTCCGGGACTAAAGACAGATACGCAGTATTTT.